This TCR beta chain stems from a study of blood T cell repertoires in COVID-19. V shed 0 bases and J 6 bases; nucleotides not matched to a gene: 7. This CDR3 has 17 amino acids. CDR1 is SGHDT, CDR2 YYEEEE, per germline. Assay used: immunoSEQ multiplex PCR; TCRdb lists only in-frame clones, some missing. The data contain 250,000 to 350,000 clones, around 91% of them singletons. The rearrangement links TRBV5-6 to TRBJ1-6; 9 positions agree with TRBD1. The TCR comes from a woman between 18 and 30 years old with acute COVID-19. The material sequenced was PBMCs or T cells enriched from blood (not recorded which). In nucleotides, the CDR3 is TGTGCCAGCAGCTTGGCTAGGACAGGGGTTTTTAATTCACCCCTCCACTTT. Its protein product is CASSLARTGVFNSPLHF.